These T cell receptor beta chains were read from a single sample in a study of neurological immune-mediated disorders. TCRdb recomputed calls from the 5' RACE reads with MiXCR, one row per CDR3 protein. Seen here are 78,000 or so distinct CDR3 sequences, 5% to 5.5% observed once, and the top ten hold around 2.2%. Input material: PBMCs. These receptors came from a woman aged 25 to 39 with multiple sclerosis. Each CDR3 is given with its conserved first and last residue. Each record gives: CDR3 length, J gene, V gene, clone size, D gene, CDR3 protein, CDR3 DNA. A D gene is named only where the DNA matches it firmly. Size is omitted from some rows. Given values are once, few, many or a class for expanded clones.

CDR3 length: 14
J gene: TRBJ2-7
V gene: TRBV7-9
clone size: many
D gene: .
CDR3 protein: CASSRQERTYEQYF
CDR3 DNA: TGTGCCAGCAGCCGACAGGAGCGGACCTACGAGCAGTACTTC

CDR3 length: 14
J gene: TRBJ2-6
V gene: TRBV5-1
clone size: many
D gene: .
CDR3 protein: CASFETSGANVLTF
CDR3 DNA: TGCGCCAGCTTCGAGACATCTGGGGCCAACGTCCTGACTTTC

CDR3 length: 12
J gene: TRBJ1-6
V gene: TRBV12-3/TRBV12-4
clone size: many
D gene: .
CDR3 protein: CASSPPRGPLHF
CDR3 DNA: TGTGCCAGCAGCCCCCCTAGAGGTCCCCTCCACTTT

CDR3 length: 12
J gene: TRBJ2-4
V gene: TRBV3-1
clone size: many
D gene: .
CDR3 protein: CDSSKGVGIQYF
CDR3 DNA: TGTGACAGCAGCAAAGGGGTTGGCATTCAGTACTTC

CDR3 length: 14
J gene: TRBJ1-1
V gene: TRBV5-1
clone size: .
D gene: .
CDR3 protein: CASTRTIGNTEAFF
CDR3 DNA: TGCGCCAGCACCAGGACAATAGGGAACACTGAAGCTTTCTTT

CDR3 length: 13
J gene: TRBJ2-7
V gene: TRBV12-3/TRBV12-4
clone size: .
D gene: TRBD1
CDR3 protein: CASQPGTDYEQYF
CDR3 DNA: TGTGCCTCTCAACCCGGGACAGACTACGAGCAGTACTTC

CDR3 length: 14
J gene: TRBJ1-1
V gene: TRBV5-1
clone size: many
D gene: TRBD1
CDR3 protein: CASSLQQGGTEAFF
CDR3 DNA: TGCGCCAGCAGCCTACAACAGGGGGGGACTGAAGCTTTCTTT

CDR3 length: 14
J gene: TRBJ2-2
V gene: TRBV20-1
clone size: many
D gene: .
CDR3 protein: CSAQGWQNTGELFF
CDR3 DNA: TGCAGTGCCCAGGGGTGGCAGAACACCGGGGAGCTGTTTTTT

CDR3 length: 17
J gene: TRBJ2-6
V gene: TRBV5-1
clone size: many
D gene: .
CDR3 protein: CASSSGTGSSGANVLTF
CDR3 DNA: TGCGCCAGCAGCTCCGGGACGGGGAGCTCTGGGGCCAACGTCCTGACTTTC

CDR3 length: 13
J gene: TRBJ1-2
V gene: TRBV20-1
clone size: .
D gene: .
CDR3 protein: CSDKNTKSYGYTF
CDR3 DNA: TGCAGCGACAAAAACACAAAAAGCTATGGCTACACCTTC

CDR3 length: 16
J gene: TRBJ2-1
V gene: TRBV4-1
clone size: many
D gene: TRBD2
CDR3 protein: CASSPLSGSSYNEQFF
CDR3 DNA: TGCGCCAGCAGCCCGCTTAGCGGGAGCTCCTACAATGAGCAGTTCTTC

CDR3 length: 16
J gene: TRBJ2-1
V gene: TRBV14
clone size: many
D gene: .
CDR3 protein: CASSGLAISSYNEQFF
CDR3 DNA: TGTGCCAGCAGCGGGCTAGCGATTAGCTCCTACAATGAGCAGTTCTTC

CDR3 length: 15
J gene: TRBJ2-5
V gene: TRBV20-1
clone size: many
D gene: TRBD2
CDR3 protein: CSARSGGGARETQYF
CDR3 DNA: TGCAGTGCTAGAAGTGGCGGGGGGGCCCGTGAGACCCAGTACTTC

CDR3 length: 13
J gene: TRBJ1-2
V gene: TRBV20-1
clone size: few
D gene: TRBD1
CDR3 protein: CSARARTGAGYTF
CDR3 DNA: TGCAGTGCTAGGGCACGGACAGGCGCTGGCTACACCTTC

CDR3 length: 13
J gene: TRBJ2-3
V gene: TRBV12-3/TRBV12-4
clone size: few
D gene: .
CDR3 protein: CASSFRSTDTQYF
CDR3 DNA: TGTGCCAGCAGTTTCCGCAGCACAGATACGCAGTATTTT

CDR3 length: 16
J gene: TRBJ2-7
V gene: TRBV6-5
clone size: many
D gene: .
CDR3 protein: CASSYGDPRAYYEQYF
CDR3 DNA: TGTGCCAGCAGTTACGGGGACCCTCGGGCATACTACGAGCAGTACTTC

CDR3 length: 12
J gene: TRBJ2-1
V gene: TRBV12-3/TRBV12-4
clone size: many
D gene: .
CDR3 protein: CASSSRETGQFF
CDR3 DNA: TGTGCCAGCAGTTCCCGGGAAACTGGGCAGTTCTTC

CDR3 length: 14
J gene: TRBJ1-1
V gene: TRBV6-5
clone size: many
D gene: .
CDR3 protein: CASSYSGGNTEAFF
CDR3 DNA: TGTGCCAGCAGTTACTCGGGAGGGAACACTGAAGCTTTCTTT

CDR3 length: 14
J gene: TRBJ1-6
V gene: TRBV12-3/TRBV12-4
clone size: many
D gene: TRBD1
CDR3 protein: CASGGQGNNSPLHF
CDR3 DNA: TGTGCCAGCGGGGGACAGGGGAATAATTCACCCCTCCACTTT

CDR3 length: 14
J gene: TRBJ2-5
V gene: TRBV7-2
clone size: few
D gene: .
CDR3 protein: CASSFGMTRETQYF
CDR3 DNA: TGTGCCAGCAGCTTTGGGATGACTAGGGAGACCCAGTACTTC

CDR3 length: 16
J gene: TRBJ2-5
V gene: TRBV5-1
clone size: many
D gene: TRBD1
CDR3 protein: CASSLPIQGRGETQYF
CDR3 DNA: TGCGCCAGCAGCTTACCTATACAGGGGCGAGGAGAGACCCAGTACTTC

CDR3 length: 13
J gene: TRBJ1-2
V gene: TRBV10-2
clone size: many
D gene: .
CDR3 protein: CASSEGSNYGYTF
CDR3 DNA: TGCGCCAGCAGTGAAGGGTCTAACTATGGCTACACCTTC

CDR3 length: 12
J gene: TRBJ1-1
V gene: TRBV7-2
clone size: few
D gene: .
CDR3 protein: CASINQGQNLPF
CDR3 DNA: TGTGCCAGCATAAACCAGGGGCAGAACTTACCTTTT

CDR3 length: 12
J gene: TRBJ1-1
V gene: TRBV10-3
clone size: many
D gene: .
CDR3 protein: CAIRQGGTEAFF
CDR3 DNA: TGTGCCATCAGACAGGGCGGAACTGAAGCTTTCTTT

CDR3 length: 15
J gene: TRBJ2-4
V gene: TRBV27
clone size: few
D gene: TRBD2
CDR3 protein: CASSLTSGSGNIQYF
CDR3 DNA: TGTGCCAGCAGTTTGACTAGCGGGAGTGGTAACATTCAGTACTTC

CDR3 length: 12
J gene: TRBJ1-4
V gene: TRBV2
clone size: many
D gene: .
CDR3 protein: CASRRENEKLFF
CDR3 DNA: TGTGCCAGCAGGAGGGAGAATGAAAAACTGTTTTTT

CDR3 length: 19
J gene: TRBJ1-3
V gene: TRBV25-1
clone size: .
D gene: .
CDR3 protein: CASRTTGTTGHLSGNTIYF
CDR3 DNA: TGTGCCAGCAGGACGACCGGGACGACGGGCCATCTCTCTGGAAACACCATATATTTT

CDR3 length: 12
J gene: TRBJ2-3
V gene: TRBV20-1
clone size: many
D gene: .
CDR3 protein: CSAASRTDTQYF
CDR3 DNA: TGCAGTGCAGCTAGTCGGACAGATACGCAGTATTTT

CDR3 length: 15
J gene: TRBJ2-1
V gene: TRBV20-1
clone size: many
D gene: TRBD2
CDR3 protein: CSAREASGAYNEQFF
CDR3 DNA: TGCAGTGCTAGAGAGGCTAGCGGGGCCTACAATGAGCAGTTCTTC

CDR3 length: 16
J gene: TRBJ2-1
V gene: TRBV18
clone size: many
D gene: TRBD1
CDR3 protein: CASSPPGQGMGNEQFF
CDR3 DNA: TGTGCCAGCTCACCACCGGGACAGGGTATGGGGAATGAGCAGTTCTTC

CDR3 length: 16
J gene: TRBJ1-6
V gene: TRBV6-5
clone size: many
D gene: TRBD1
CDR3 protein: CASSAGTAGNNSPLHF
CDR3 DNA: TGTGCCAGCAGTGCCGGGACAGCCGGAAATAATTCACCCCTCCACTTT

CDR3 length: 14
J gene: TRBJ2-7
V gene: TRBV4-1
clone size: many
D gene: TRBD2
CDR3 protein: CASSLASGSDEQYF
CDR3 DNA: TGCGCCAGCAGCCTAGCTAGCGGGAGTGACGAGCAGTACTTC

CDR3 length: 16
J gene: TRBJ1-2
V gene: TRBV9
clone size: many
D gene: TRBD1
CDR3 protein: CASSVVVGQLFYGYTF
CDR3 DNA: TGTGCCAGCAGCGTAGTTGTGGGACAGCTTTTCTATGGCTACACCTTC